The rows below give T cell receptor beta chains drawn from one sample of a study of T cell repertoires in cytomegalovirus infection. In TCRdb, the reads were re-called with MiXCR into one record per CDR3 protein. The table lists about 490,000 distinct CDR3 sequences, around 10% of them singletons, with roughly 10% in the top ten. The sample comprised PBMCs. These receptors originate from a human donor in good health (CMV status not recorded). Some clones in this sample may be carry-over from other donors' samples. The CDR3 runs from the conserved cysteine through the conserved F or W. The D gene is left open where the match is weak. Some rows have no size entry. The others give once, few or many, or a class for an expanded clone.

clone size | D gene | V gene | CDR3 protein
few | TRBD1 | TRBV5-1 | CASSGQGAETQYF
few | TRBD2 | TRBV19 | CASRKTSGNTDTQYF
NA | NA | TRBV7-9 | CASSAGGARNEQFF
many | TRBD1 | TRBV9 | CASSVGGGSLRNNEQFF
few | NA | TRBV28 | CASSSTTGNYEQYF
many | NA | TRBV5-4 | CASSSGTPSFRDTQYF
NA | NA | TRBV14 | CASSLPGGLNGYTF
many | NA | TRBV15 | CATSRVSVNYGYTF
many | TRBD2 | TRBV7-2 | CASTRGSGDYNEQFF
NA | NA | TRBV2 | CASRRPAQANYGYTF
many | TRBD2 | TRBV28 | CASSLCQAGGLAVEQYF
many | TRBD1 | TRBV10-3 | CAISEGDSDNEQFF
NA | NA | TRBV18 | CASSPPTLRAFF
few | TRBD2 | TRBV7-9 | CASSSNTEASSGKLYEQYF
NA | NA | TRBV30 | CAWSRAAADGYTF
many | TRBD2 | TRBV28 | CASSFIGTSGNEQYF
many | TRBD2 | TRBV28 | CASSYPAGAGEQYF
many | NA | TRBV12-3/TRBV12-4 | CASSLGTFDGYTF
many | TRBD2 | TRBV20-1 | CSANRLKREAYNEQFF
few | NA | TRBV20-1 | CSASRPLSYEQYF
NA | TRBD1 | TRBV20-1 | CSALGTATNYEQYF
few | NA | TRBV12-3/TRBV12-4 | CASSHGVNQETQYF
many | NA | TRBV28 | CASTAIGETQYF
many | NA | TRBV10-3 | CAISESSGTDTQYF
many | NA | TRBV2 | CAIKEDSYNEQFF
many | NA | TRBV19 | CASSPARGANEKLFF
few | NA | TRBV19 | CASSAGPSGSTEAFF